This T cell receptor beta chain appears in the sequencing data of a study of T cell responses to AZD1222 COVID-19 vaccine (dated by TCRdb to the early 2020s). General notes on the study: TCR sequencing was performed for more than 230 trial participants, of whom around 210 were given two doses of AZD1222 and approximately 25 were given two doses of MenACWY control vaccine. Trial participants were enrolled by age into 18-55, 56-69 and 70-plus year subgroups, with approximately 150, 28 and 58 TCR-sequenced participants respectively.

According to the germline V gene (reference sequence), CDR1 reads SGHKS and CDR2 reads YYEKEE. The V and J ends are trimmed by 4 bases and 4 bases, leaving 14 bases between them. The CDR3 has 15 amino acids, counting the end cysteine and phenylalanine. Of the read, only the CDR3 DNA is kept; its 45 bases are in frame from base 1. Overall results and qualifications from the work: The 56-69-year group was small, and its depth increase did not reach significance, likely because of low power. Spike-specific TCR breadth and depth rose significantly after two AZD1222 doses compared with day 0 and with MenACWY recipients. Conclusions about previously exposed vaccinees are limited because only a handful of AZD1222 recipients were SARS-CoV-2 seropositive at baseline. Nearly half of unique spike-specific TCRs reportedly recognized epitopes outside regions mutated in the B.1.351 and B.1.1.7 variants. The vaccine-associated CD4 TCRs covered the entire spike protein, and the dominant responses fell in regions 160-218 and 743-854. Most participants were white British and females outnumbered males, and the authors suggested that clonal diversity may have been underestimated. Because no day 14 peak-response samples were available, the repertoires could be characterized only after the peak T cell response.

A note on this clone: Its specific antigen is unknown. No quality values exist for individual bases; no much larger clone is one base distant.

The CDR3 regions of human TCRbeta chains were analyzed by immunosequencing. The paper's data handling went like this. Repertoire TCRs were matched against a reference library of SARS-CoV-2-specific TCRs generated with the MIRA antigen-specificity platform. Breadth meant the fraction of unique TCRs that were SARS-CoV-2-associated, whereas depth meant the fraction of total T cells that were SARS-CoV-2-associated. Using the MIRA data, every spike-specific TCR was mapped to the spike region that the TCR reacted to and assigned to either a CD4 or a CD8 class. Log10-transformed breadth and depth values were compared by one-way ANOVA with Sidak's multiple comparisons tests. Imported from immuneACCESS, the table was reduced by TCRdb to in-frame sequences with V and J called. These copies leave out some clones; in studies compared against another copy, an unresolved V gene accounts for under half, and the cause of the remainder is not known. D and trimming come from the DNA, and the V and J calls and clone size come from that table. For this sample the table gives some 150,000 clones, of which 85% to 95% were detected only once. The top ten hold more than 0.7% of the sample.

This specimen's time point label, interpreted: baseline before first vaccination. This specimen's treatment or condition label, interpreted: meningococcal conjugate vaccine given as trial control. The vaccinee samples were drawn from two UK trials, COV001 and COV002, one of which was a single-blind randomized controlled phase 2/3 trial testing AZD1222 (ChAdOx1 nCoV-19) in healthy adults. For TCRbeta chain sequencing, PBMC samples were collected from trial participants at day 0 and at day 28 after the second dose. Sequencing was performed on peripheral blood, taken on day 0 of MenACWY control vaccination. The rearrangement combines TRBV5-5 with TRBJ2-2, with the D gene call left open. This TCR came from an adult in good health. The CDR3 sequence is CASSTTPMRTGELFF. Here is the DNA: TGTGCCAGCAGCACGACACCGATGCGCACCGGGGAGCTGTTTTTT. Joined to the reference TRBV5-5 and TRBJ2-2 proteins, this CDR3 gives the full variable domain: DAGVTQSPTHLIKTRGQQVTLRCSPISGHKSVSWYQQVLGQGPQFIFQYYEKEERGRGNFPDRFSARQFPNYSSELNVNALLLGDSALYLCASSTTPMRTGELFFGEGSRLTVL.